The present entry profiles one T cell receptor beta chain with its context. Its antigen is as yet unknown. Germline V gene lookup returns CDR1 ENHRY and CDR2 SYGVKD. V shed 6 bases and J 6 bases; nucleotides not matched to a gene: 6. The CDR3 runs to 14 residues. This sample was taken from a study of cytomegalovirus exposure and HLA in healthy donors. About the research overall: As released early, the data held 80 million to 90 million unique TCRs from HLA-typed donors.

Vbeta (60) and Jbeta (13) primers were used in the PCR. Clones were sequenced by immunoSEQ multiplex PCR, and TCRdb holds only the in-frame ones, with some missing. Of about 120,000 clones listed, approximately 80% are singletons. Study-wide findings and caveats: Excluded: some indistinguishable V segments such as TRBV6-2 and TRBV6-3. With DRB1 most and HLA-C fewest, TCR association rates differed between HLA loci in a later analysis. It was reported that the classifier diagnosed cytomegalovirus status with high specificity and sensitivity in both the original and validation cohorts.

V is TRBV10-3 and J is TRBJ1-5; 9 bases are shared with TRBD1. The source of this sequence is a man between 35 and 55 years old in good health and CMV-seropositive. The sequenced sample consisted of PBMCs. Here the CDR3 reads CAISVQGAAQPQHF. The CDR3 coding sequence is TGTGCCATCAGCGTACAGGGGGCGGCTCAGCCCCAGCATTTT.